This T cell receptor beta chain stems from a study of shared clonotypes between healthy human individuals. Here immunoSEQ multiplex PCR was the method, and the copy in TCRdb shows in-frame clones only, minus some. The repertoire holds some 2,000,000 clones, with approximately 94% as singletons. V shed 6 bases and J 6 bases; nucleotides not matched to a gene: 5. There are 13 residues in the CDR3. The germline V gene encodes CDR1 MNHEY and CDR2 SVGAGI. Material: naive CD4+ T cells sorted from blood. Sample subset: CD45RA+ positively selected. V gene TRBV6-5 combines with J gene TRBJ2-7, with 10 nucleotides matching TRBD1. This clonotype originated in a man younger than 35 in good health. The CDR3: CASRATGGGEQYF. CDR3 nucleotide sequence: TGTGCCAGCAGGGCGACAGGGGGCGGCGAGCAGTACTTC.